Sequencing of this TCR beta chain was carried out in a study of cytomegalovirus exposure and HLA in healthy donors. The donors were members of the validation cohort, which comprised more than 90 subjects and was separate from the first cohort of 666 subjects. The germline gives CDR1 MDHEN, CDR2 SYDVKM. The CDR3 spans 16 residues. The J segment lost 2 bases and the V segment lost 5 bases, leaving 6 bases of the junction unmatched. Study-level points and caveats: According to a subsequent analysis, TCR clusters from the first cohort were inclined to appear together in the 120 validation repertoires.

Of note for this clone: Its cognate antigen is unknown.

Profiled with immunoSEQ multiplex PCR; TCRdb holds only in-frame clones, not every one. Among 150,000 to 200,000 clones listed, about 81% were seen once. The origin of this receptor is a woman aged 30 to 39 in good health and CMV-seronegative. The rearrangement uses TRBV28 and TRBJ2-5; 12 nucleotides line up with TRBD1. The specimen was PBMCs. CDR3: CASSPGTGGPQETQYF. In DNA, the CDR3 is TGTGCCAGCAGTCCCGGGACAGGGGGCCCACAAGAGACCCAGTACTTC.